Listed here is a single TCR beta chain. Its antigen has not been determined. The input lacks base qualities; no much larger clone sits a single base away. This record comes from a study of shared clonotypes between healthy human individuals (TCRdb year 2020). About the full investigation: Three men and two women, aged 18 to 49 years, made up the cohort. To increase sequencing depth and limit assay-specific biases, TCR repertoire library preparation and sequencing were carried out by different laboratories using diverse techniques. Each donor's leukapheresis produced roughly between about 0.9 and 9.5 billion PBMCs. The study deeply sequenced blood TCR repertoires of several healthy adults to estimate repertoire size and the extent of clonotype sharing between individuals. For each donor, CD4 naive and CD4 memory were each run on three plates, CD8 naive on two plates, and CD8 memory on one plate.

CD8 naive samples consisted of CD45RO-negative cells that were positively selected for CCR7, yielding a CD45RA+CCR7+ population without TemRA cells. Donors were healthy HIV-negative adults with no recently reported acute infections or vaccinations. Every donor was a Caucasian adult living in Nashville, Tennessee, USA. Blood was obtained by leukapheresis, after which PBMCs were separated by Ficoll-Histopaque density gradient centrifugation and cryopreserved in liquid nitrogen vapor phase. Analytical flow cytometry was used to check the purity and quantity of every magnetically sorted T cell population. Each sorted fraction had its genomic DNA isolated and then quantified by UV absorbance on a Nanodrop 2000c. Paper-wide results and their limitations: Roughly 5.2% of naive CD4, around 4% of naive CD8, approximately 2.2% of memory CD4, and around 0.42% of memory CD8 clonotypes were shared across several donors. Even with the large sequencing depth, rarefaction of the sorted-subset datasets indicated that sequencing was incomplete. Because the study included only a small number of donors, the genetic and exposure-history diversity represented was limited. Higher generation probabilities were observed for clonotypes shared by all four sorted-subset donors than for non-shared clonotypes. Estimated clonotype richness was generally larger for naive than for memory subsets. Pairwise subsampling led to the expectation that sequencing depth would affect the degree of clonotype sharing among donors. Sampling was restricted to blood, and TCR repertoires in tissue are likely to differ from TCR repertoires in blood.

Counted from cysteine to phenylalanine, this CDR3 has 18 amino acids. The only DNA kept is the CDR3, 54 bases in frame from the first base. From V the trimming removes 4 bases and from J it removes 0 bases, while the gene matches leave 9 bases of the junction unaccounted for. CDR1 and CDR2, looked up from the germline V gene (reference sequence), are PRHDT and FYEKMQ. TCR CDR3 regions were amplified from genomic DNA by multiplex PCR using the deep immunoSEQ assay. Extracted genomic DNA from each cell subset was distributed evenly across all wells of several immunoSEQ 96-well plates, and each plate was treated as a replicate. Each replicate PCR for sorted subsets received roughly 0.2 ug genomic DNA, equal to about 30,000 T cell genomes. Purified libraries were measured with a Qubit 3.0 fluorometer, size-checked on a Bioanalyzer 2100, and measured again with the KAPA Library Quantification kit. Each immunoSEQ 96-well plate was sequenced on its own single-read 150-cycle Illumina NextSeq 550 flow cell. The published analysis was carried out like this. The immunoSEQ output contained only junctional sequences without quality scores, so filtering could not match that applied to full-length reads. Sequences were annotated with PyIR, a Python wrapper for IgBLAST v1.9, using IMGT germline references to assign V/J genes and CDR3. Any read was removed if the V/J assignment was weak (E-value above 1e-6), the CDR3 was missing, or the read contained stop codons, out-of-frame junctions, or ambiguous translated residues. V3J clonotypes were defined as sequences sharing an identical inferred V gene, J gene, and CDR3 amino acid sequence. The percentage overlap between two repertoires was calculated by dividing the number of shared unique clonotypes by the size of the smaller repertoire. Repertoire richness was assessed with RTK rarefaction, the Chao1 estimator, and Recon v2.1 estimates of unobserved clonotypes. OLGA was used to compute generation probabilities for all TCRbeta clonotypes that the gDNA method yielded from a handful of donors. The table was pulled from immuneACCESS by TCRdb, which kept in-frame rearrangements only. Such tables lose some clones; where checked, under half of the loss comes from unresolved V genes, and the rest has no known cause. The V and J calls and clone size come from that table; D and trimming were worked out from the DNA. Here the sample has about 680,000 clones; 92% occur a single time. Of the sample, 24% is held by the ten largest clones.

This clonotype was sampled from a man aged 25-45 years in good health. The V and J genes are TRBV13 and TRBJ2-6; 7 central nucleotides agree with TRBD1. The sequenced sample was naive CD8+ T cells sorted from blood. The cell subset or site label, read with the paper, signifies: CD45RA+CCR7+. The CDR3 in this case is CASSSTGTALSGANVLTF. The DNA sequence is TGTGCCAGCAGCTCGACCGGGACAGCGCTCTCTGGGGCCAACGTCCTGACTTTC.